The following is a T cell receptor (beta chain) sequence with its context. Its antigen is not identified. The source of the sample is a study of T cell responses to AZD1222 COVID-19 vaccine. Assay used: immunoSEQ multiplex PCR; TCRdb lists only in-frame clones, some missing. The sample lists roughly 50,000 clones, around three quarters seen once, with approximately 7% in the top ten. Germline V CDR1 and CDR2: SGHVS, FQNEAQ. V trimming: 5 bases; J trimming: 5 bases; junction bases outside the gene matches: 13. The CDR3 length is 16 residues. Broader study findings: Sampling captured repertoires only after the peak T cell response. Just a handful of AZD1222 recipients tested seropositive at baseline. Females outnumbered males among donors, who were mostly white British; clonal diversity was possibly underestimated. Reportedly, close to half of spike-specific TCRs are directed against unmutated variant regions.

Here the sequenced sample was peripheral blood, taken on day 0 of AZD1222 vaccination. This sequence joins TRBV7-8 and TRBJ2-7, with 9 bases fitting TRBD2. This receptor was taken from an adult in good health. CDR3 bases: TGTGCCAGCAGCACCCGTCGTAGCGGGAGTGTCCACGAGCAGTACTTC. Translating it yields CASSTRRSGSVHEQYF.